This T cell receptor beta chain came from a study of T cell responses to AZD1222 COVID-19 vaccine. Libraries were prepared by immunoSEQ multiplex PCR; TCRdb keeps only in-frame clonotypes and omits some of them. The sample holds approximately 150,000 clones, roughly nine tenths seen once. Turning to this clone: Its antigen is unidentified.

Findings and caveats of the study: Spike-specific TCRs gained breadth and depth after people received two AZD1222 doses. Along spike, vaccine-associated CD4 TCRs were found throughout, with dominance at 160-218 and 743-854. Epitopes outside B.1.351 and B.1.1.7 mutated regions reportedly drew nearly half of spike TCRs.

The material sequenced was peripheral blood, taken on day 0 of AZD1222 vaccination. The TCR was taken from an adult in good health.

CDR3 residues: CASGPGQGMNEQYF. CDR3 sequence (DNA): TGTGCTAGTGGTCCGGGACAGGGGATGAACGAGCAGTACTTC. The V and J genes are TRBV12-5 and TRBJ2-7, with 10 bases lining up with TRBD1. The CDR3 covers 14 residues. Germline V gene lookup returns CDR1 LGHNT and CDR2 FRNRAP. J lost 5 bases, V lost 5 bases, and 6 bases had no gene match.